This T cell receptor beta chain was profiled in a study of blood T cell repertoires in COVID-19. Study at large: Researchers got acute and convalescent COVID-19 samples from the United States, Italy and Spain. T cells, B-cell-depleted T cells, or PBMCs provided the cDNA or gDNA that served as material.

Followed over time, Seattle patients had been enrolled while infection was active. Study processing details: Reference gene primer amplification in the assay estimated nucleated cell counts. Generated by immunoSEQ multiplex PCR, the TCRdb table keeps only in-frame clones and is missing some. V, J and clone size reflect that table, while D and trimming were determined from the DNA. The table lists fewer than 200,000 clones, around four fifths of them singletons. The ends lost 6 bases at V and 5 bases at J; junction bases unmatched: 3. The CDR3 spans 13 residues. Per germline, CDR1 MDHEN and CDR2 SYDVKM.

This chain connects TRBV28 to TRBJ2-5, with 10 bases aligning to TRBD1. The clonotype comes from a woman over 75 with COVID-19, enrolled during active disease. The material sequenced was peripheral blood. The CDR3 DNA reads TGTGCCAGCAGGACAGGGGGCCGTGAGACCCAGTACTTC. Translation: CASRTGGRETQYF. The whole variable domain, filled in from reference TRBV28 and TRBJ2-5, reads DVKVTQSSRYLVKRTGEKVFLECVQDMDHENMFWYRQDPGLGLRLIYFSYDVKMKEKGDIPEGYSVSREKKERFSLILESASTNQTSMYLCASRTGGRETQYFGPGTRLLVL.